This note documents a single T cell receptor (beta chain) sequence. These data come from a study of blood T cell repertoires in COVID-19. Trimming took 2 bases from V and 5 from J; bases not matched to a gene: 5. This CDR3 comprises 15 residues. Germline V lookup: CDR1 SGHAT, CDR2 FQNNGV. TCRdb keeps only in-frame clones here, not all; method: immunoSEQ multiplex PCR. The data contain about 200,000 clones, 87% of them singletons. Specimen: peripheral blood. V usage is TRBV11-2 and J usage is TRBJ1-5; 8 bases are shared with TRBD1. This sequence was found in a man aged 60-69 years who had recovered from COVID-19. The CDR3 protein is CASSLNTGGDQPQHF. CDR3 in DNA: TGTGCCAGCAGCTTAAATACAGGGGGGGATCAGCCCCAGCATTTT.